This record concerns one TCR beta chain sequence. Its antigen specificity is not known. The record has no base qualities; no much larger clone is one base away. The sample belongs to a study of blood T cell repertoires in COVID-19 (dated by TCRdb to 2019 to 2021). General notes on the study: Collaborator samples came from the United States, Italy and Spain and covered acute and convalescent phases of COVID-19. The material from the prospective study consisted of cDNA or gDNA derived from T cells, B-cell-depleted T cells, or PBMCs. Subjects who had been exposed to COVID-19, were actively infected with it, or had recovered from it provided the deeply sampled blood TCRbeta repertoires that made up the dataset. A freely available public database, intended as a resource for researchers studying the immune response to SARS-CoV-2, is where the repertoires were released. The samples were drawn from two sources: the first 160 participants of the ongoing ImmuneRACE study, and about 1,300 subjects contributed by 6 global collaborators. Sample metadata almost always included a de-identified subject ID, COVID-19 status, age in years and sex. Where available, HLA class I and class II types were obtained from metadata supplied by the sample provider rather than from assay-based typing. Study-wide conclusions, independent of this receptor: The amount of clinical and demographic metadata varied by source and participant and was provided uncurated.

Clipping removes 1 base from V and 10 bases from J, with 4 as the unmatched junction base count. The germline V gene encodes CDR1 LGHDT and CDR2 YNNKEL (reference sequence). The CDR3 covers 14 residues, taking in both the cysteine and the phenylalanine. Kept here is only the CDR3 DNA, which spans 42 bases and is read in frame from base 1. Collaborating institutions collected whole blood in K2EDTA tubes following their own protocols. Collaborator samples were shipped for TCRbeta analysis as frozen whole blood, isolated PBMCs, or DNA extracted from either sample type. TCRbeta CDR3 regions were amplified from genomic DNA by means of the immunoSEQ Assay, a bias-controlled multiplex PCR. Per the original workflow: Within the assay, amplification of reference gene primers was used to estimate how many nucleated cells each sample contained. To quantify the absolute abundance of each unique TCRbeta CDR3 rearrangement, sequence reads were collapsed and filtered. Productive Simpson clonality was computed per sample as the square root of Simpson's diversity index over productive rearrangements. Imported from immuneACCESS, the table was reduced by TCRdb to in-frame sequences with V and J called. These copies leave out some clones; in studies compared against another copy, an unresolved V gene accounts for under half, and the cause of the remainder is not known. The DNA gave D and trimming, while V, J and clone size come from that table. This sample comprises 200,000 to 250,000 clones, 65% to 90% of them detected only once. Jointly, the top ten make up 4% to 4.5% of the sample.

The origin of this receptor is a man in his fifties with acute or convalescent COVID-19. The sample taken for sequencing was peripheral blood. The sequence is built from TRBV3-1 (or the pseudogene TRBV3-2) and TRBJ1-6; 7 central bases correspond to TRBD1. The DNA sequence is given as TGTGCCAGCAGCCAAGTACAGGGGAGATCACCCCTCCACTTT. Its protein reads: CASSQVQGRSPLHF.